This TCR beta chain was recorded in a study of T cell responses to AZD1222 COVID-19 vaccine. For the study at large: Investigators merged groups given second doses at roughly 4 or roughly 12 weeks.

Germline lookup yields CDR1 SGHNT and CDR2 YYREEE (reference sequence). The CDR3 has 12 amino acids. V was pared by 2 bases and J by 5 bases, with 1 base of the junction left unmatched. Only in-frame clones appear in the TCRdb table, and some are missing; sequencing was by immunoSEQ multiplex PCR. The table includes 90,000 to 140,000 clones, 88% detected once. On this clone: Its matching antigen is unknown.

Study-wide findings and caveats: Dominant CD4 TCR responses targeted spike regions 160-218 and 743-854. Epitopes outside B.1.351 and B.1.1.7 mutated regions reportedly drew nearly half of spike TCRs. An increase in Spike-specific TCR breadth and depth was observed after two AZD1222 doses.

The TCR was taken from an adult in good health. The chain combines TRBV5-4 with TRBJ2-7; the match to TRBD2 covers 7 bases. Sequenced material: peripheral blood, taken on day 0 of AZD1222 vaccination. The CDR3 region is CASSFTSDEQYF. The CDR3 nucleotides read TGTGCCAGCAGCTTTACTAGCGACGAGCAGTACTTC.